This T cell receptor (beta chain) comes out of a study of T cell responses to AZD1222 COVID-19 vaccine (dated by TCRdb to the early 2020s). About the full investigation: A total of 230 or so trial participants underwent TCR sequencing, of whom 207 received two doses of AZD1222 and some 26 received two doses of the MenACWY control vaccine. Trial participants were enrolled by age into 18-55, 56-69 and 70-plus year subgroups, with about 150, 28 and 57 TCR-sequenced participants respectively.

The label giving this sample's time point can be read as: about 28 days (+/-7) after the second vaccine dose. AZD1222 recipients whose second dose came at about 4 weeks and those whose second dose came at about 12 weeks were combined into one group, since spike-specific TCR depth and breadth did not differ between the two schedules. Samples from vaccinated people were obtained from the UK trials COV001 and COV002, which included a single-blind randomized controlled phase 2/3 trial of AZD1222 (ChAdOx1 nCoV-19) in healthy adults. Trial participant PBMC samples were collected at day 0 and day 28 after the second dose for TCRbeta chain sequencing. The germline V gene (reference sequence) provides CDR1 LNHDA and CDR2 SQIVND. V was cut back by 4 bases and J by 4 bases, leaving a gap of 19 bases between them. From the cysteine through the phenylalanine, the CDR3 covers 16 amino acids. Only the CDR3 portion is preserved as DNA: 48 bases, with reading frame beginning at the first base.

This clone was detected only once. This receptor's antigen is unknown. No qualities accompany the bases; no much larger clone lies one base away. Overall study results and their limits: In the small 56-69-year group, the increase in depth fell short of significance, most likely because of low power. Because no samples from the day 14 peak response were available, repertoires could be characterized only after the peak T cell response. After two AZD1222 doses, both the breadth and the depth of spike-specific TCRs were significantly higher than at day 0 and than in MenACWY recipients. CD4 TCRs associated with the vaccine covered the entire spike protein, and the dominant responses were in regions 160-218 and 743-854. Reportedly, almost half of the unique spike-specific TCRs recognized epitopes lying outside the regions that are mutated in the B.1.351 and B.1.1.7 variants. Conclusions about previously exposed vaccinees are limited because only five to seven AZD1222 recipients were SARS-CoV-2 seropositive at baseline. Most participants were white British and females outnumbered males, and the authors suggested that clonal diversity may have been underestimated.

The CDR3 regions of human TCRbeta chains were subjected to immunosequencing. The authors processed their data as follows. Repertoire TCRs were checked for matches against a reference library of SARS-CoV-2-specific TCRs that had been generated using the MIRA antigen-specificity platform. Breadth was defined as the fraction of unique TCRs that were SARS-CoV-2-associated, and depth was defined as the fraction of total T cells that were SARS-CoV-2-associated. Using the MIRA data, each spike-specific TCR was mapped to the spike region that the TCR reacts to and placed in a CD4 or CD8 class. Log10-transformed breadth and depth values were compared by one-way ANOVA with Sidak's multiple comparisons tests. TCRdb stores this immuneACCESS table with in-frame sequences only. Part of the clones is absent; in the studies checked, under half of the shortfall reflects unresolved V genes, and no reason is known for the rest. From that table come the V and J calls and clone size; the DNA was used to work out D and trimming. The sample contains 150,000 to 160,000 clones, over 70% of them found a single time. The leading ten clones occupy approximately 9% of the sample.

Sequenced here: peripheral blood, sampled 28 days after the second AZD1222 dose. The sequence derives from an adult who received the AZD1222 COVID-19 vaccine. The V and J genes are TRBV19 and TRBJ1-1; a weak D assignment points to TRBD1 (5 bases agree). The CDR3 here reads CASSSVQNQGITEAFF. The nucleotide sequence is TGTGCCAGTAGTAGCGTCCAGAACCAGGGAATCACTGAAGCTTTCTTT.